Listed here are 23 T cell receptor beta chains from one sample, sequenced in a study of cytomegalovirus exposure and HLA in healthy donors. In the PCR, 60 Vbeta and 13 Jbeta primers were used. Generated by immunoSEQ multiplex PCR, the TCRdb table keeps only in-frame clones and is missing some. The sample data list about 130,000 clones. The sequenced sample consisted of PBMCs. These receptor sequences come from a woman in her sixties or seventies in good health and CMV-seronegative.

The CDR3 protein is CASSLTPRGNGETQYF. The CDR3 region has the DNA TGTGCCAGCAGCTTGACCCCCAGGGGTAATGGAGAGACCCAGTACTTC. The V gene is TRBV5-6, the J gene TRBJ2-5, with a possible D match to TRBD1 (6 bases). The CDR3 is made up of 16 amino acids. The germline V and J ends were trimmed by 1 base and 4 bases, with 17 bases remaining between them. From germline, CDR1 is SGHDT and CDR2 YYEEEE.

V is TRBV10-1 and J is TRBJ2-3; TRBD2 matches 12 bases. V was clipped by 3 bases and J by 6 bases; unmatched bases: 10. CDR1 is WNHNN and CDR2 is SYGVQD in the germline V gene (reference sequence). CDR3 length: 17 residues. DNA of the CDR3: TGCGCCAGCAGTGAAGGGACTAGCGGGTTCGAGAGGGATACGCAGTATTTT. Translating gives CASSEGTSGFERDTQYF.

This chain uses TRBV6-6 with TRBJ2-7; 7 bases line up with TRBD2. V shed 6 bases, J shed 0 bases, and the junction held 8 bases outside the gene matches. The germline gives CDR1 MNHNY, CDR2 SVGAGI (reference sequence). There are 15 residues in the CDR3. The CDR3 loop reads CASSPRRGTSYEQYF. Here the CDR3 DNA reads TGTGCCAGCAGCCCCCGGCGGGGGACCTCCTACGAGCAGTACTTC.

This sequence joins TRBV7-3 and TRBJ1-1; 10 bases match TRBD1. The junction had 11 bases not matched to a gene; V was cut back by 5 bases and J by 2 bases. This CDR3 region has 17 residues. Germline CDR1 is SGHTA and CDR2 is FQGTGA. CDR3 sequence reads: CASSKGQGGTFNTEAFF. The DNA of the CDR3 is TGTGCCAGCAGCAAAGGACAGGGGGGGACTTTTAACACTGAAGCTTTCTTT.

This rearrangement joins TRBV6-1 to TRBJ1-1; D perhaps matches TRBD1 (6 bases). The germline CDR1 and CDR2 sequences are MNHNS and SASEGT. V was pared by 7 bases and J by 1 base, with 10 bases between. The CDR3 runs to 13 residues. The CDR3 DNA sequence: TGTGCCAGCAAGGACAGAAGGAACACTGAAGCTTTCTTT. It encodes CASKDRRNTEAFF.

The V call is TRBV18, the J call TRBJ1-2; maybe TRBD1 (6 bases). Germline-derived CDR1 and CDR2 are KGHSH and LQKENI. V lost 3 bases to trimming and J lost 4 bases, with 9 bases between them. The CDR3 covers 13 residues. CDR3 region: CASSPGTTYGYTF. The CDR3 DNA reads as TGTGCCAGCTCACCTGGGACAACCTATGGCTACACCTTC.

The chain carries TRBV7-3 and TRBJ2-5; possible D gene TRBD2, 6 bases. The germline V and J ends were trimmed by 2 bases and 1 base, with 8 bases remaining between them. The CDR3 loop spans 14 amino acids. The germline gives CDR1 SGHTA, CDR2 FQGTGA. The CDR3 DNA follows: TGTGCCAGCAGCTTAGGGGGGATCCAAGAGACCCAGTACTTC. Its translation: CASSLGGIQETQYF.

Here the CDR3 reads CASSFEGLAVYEQYF. The CDR3 DNA sequence: TGCGCCAGCAGCTTTGAGGGACTAGCGGTCTACGAGCAGTACTTC. This rearrangement joins TRBV5-1 to TRBJ2-7; TRBD2 matches 11 bases. J lost 3 bases, V lost 2 bases, and 4 bases had no gene match. CDR3 size: 15 residues. CDR1 is SGHRS, CDR2 YFSETQ, per germline.

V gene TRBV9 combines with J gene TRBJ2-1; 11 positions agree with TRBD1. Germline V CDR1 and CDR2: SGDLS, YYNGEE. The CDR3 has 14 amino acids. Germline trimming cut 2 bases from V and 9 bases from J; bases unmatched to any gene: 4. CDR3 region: CASSVRTGGGEQFF. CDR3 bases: TGTGCCAGCAGCGTCCGGACAGGGGGCGGTGAGCAGTTCTTC.

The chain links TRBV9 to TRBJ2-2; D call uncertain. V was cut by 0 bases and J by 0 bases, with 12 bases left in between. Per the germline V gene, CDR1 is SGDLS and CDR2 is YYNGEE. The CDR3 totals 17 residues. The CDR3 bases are TGTGCCAGCAGCGTAGCCGGAGCGCACGCGAACACCGGGGAGCTGTTTTTT. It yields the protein CASSVAGAHANTGELFF. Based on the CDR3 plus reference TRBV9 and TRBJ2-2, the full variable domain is DSGVTQTPKHLITATGQRVTLRCSPRSGDLSVYWYQQSLDQGLQFLIQYYNGEERAKGNILERFSAQQFPDLHSELNLSSLELGDSALYFCASSVAGAHANTGELFFGEGSRLTVL.

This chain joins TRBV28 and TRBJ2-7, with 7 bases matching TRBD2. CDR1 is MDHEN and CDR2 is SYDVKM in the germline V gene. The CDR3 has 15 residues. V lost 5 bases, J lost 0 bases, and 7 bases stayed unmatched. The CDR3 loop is CASSNTGLNSYEQYF. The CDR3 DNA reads TGTGCCAGCAGTAATACGGGACTAAACTCCTACGAGCAGTACTTC.

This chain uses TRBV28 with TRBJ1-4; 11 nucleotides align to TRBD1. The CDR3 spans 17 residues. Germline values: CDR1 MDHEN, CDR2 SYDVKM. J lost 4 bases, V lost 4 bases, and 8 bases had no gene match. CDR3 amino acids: CASSSTGQGAFNEKLFF. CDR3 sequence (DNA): TGTGCCAGCAGTTCCACCGGACAGGGGGCATTTAATGAAAAACTGTTTTTT.

CDR3 sequence (DNA): TGTGCCAGCAGTATAGGGACAGTTCAAGAGACCCAGTACTTC. The encoded protein is CASSIGTVQETQYF. This chain uses TRBV6-6 with TRBJ2-5; 7 positions match TRBD1. This CDR3 comprises 14 residues. Germline lookup yields CDR1 MNHNY and CDR2 SVGAGI (reference sequence). The V and J ends lost 5 bases and 2 bases, in that order; junction bases with no gene match: 5.

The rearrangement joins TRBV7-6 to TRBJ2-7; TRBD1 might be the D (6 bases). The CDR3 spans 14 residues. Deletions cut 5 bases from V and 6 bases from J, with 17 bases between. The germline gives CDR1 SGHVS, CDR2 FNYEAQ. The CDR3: CASSQGGSRPEQYF. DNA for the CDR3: TGTGCCAGCAGCCAAGGGGGTTCGCGGCCCGAGCAGTACTTC. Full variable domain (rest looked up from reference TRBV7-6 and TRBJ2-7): GAGVSQSPRYKVTKRGQDVALRCDPISGHVSLYWYRQALGQGPEFLTYFNYEAQQDKSGLPNDRFSAERPEGSISTLTIQRTEQRDSAMYRCASSQGGSRPEQYFGPGTRLTVT.

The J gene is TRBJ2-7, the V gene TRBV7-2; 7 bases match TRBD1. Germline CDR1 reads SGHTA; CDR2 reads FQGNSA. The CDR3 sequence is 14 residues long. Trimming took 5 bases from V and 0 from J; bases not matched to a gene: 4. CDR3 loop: CASSRGQHSYEQYF. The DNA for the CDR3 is TGTGCCAGCAGCAGGGGACAGCACTCCTACGAGCAGTACTTC.

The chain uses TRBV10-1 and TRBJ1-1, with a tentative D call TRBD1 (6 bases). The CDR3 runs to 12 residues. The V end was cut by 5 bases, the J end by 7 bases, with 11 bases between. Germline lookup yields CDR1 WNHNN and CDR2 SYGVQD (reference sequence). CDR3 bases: TGCGCCAGCAGTACGGACAGAGGTGAAGCTTTCTTT. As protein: CASSTDRGEAFF.

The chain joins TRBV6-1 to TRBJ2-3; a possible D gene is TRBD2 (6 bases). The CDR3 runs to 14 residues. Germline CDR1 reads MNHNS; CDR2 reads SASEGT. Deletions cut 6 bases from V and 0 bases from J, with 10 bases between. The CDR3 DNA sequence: TGTGCCAGCAGGTGGGACTTGAGCACAGATACGCAGTATTTT. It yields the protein CASRWDLSTDTQYF.

CDR3 nucleotide sequence: TGTGCCAGCAGTGAAGCGGGGCGCCGTAATTCACCCCTCCACTTT. Its protein is CASSEAGRRNSPLHF. The genes are TRBV2 and TRBJ1-6; a weak D match, TRBD1 (5 bases). CDR1 SNHLY and CDR2 FYNNEI come from the germline V gene. Between the trimmed V and J ends, which lost 0 bases and 6 bases, there was a span of 9 bases. The CDR3 totals 15 residues. Complete variable domain (other parts from reference TRBV2 and TRBJ1-6): EPEVTQTPSHQVTQMGQEVILRCVPISNHLYFYWYRQILGQKVEFLVSFYNNEISEKSEIFDDQFSVERPDGSNFTLKIRSTKLEDSAMYFCASSEAGRRNSPLHFGNGTRLTVT.

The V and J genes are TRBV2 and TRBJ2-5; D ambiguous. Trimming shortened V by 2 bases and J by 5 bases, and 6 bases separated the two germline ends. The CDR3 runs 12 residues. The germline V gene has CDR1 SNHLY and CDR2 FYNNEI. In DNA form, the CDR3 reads TGTGCCAGCAGTGAATGGCTGGAGACCCAGTACTTC. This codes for CASSEWLETQYF.

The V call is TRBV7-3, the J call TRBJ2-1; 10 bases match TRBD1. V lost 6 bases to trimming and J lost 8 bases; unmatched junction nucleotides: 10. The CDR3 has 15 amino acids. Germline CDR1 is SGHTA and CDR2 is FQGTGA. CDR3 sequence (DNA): TGTGCCAGCAGGGAACGACAGGGGGCAGGTGATGAGCAGTTCTTC. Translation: CASRERQGAGDEQFF.

The CDR3 here is CASSLAGTGTYEQYF. CDR3 sequence (DNA): TGTGCCAGCAGTTTAGCCGGGACAGGTACCTACGAGCAGTACTTC. The chain recombines TRBV27 with TRBJ2-7; 8 bases agree with TRBD1. V shed 2 bases and J 2 bases; nucleotides not matched to a gene: 5. Germline loops: CDR1 MNHEY, CDR2 SMNVEV (reference sequence). This CDR3 has 15 residues.

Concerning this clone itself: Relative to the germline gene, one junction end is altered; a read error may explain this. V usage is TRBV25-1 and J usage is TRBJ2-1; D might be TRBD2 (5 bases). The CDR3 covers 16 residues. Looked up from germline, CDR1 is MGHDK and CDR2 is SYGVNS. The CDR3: CASSEPTGSIYNGQFF. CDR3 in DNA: TGTGCCAGCAGTGAACCCACGGGGTCAATTTACAATGGGCAGTTCTTC.

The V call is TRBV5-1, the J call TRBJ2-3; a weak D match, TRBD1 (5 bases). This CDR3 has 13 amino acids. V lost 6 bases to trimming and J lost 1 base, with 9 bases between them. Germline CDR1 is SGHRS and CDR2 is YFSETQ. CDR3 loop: CASTLGGTDTQYF. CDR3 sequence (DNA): TGCGCCAGCACCCTAGGGGGCACAGATACGCAGTATTTT.